This record looks at one T cell receptor beta chain sequence and its context. The antigen remains undetermined. The entry originates in a study of T cell responses to AZD1222 COVID-19 vaccine. Profiling relied on immunoSEQ multiplex PCR, and the TCRdb table lists in-frame clones only, not all of them. The sample has approximately 160,000 clones; 90% are singletons. Study-level points and caveats: Mapped onto spike, vaccine-associated CD4 TCRs spanned it and were dominant at 160-218 and 743-854.

The source was peripheral blood, collected on day 0 of AZD1222 vaccination. This clonotype was obtained from an adult in good health.

CDR3 nucleotide sequence: TGTGCCAGCAGCTGGGCGGGAGACAAGTCAGGCACAGATACGCAGTATTTT. Its protein is CASSWAGDKSGTDTQYF. The chain has TRBV5-8 and TRBJ2-3; 7 bases fit TRBD2. The CDR3 covers 17 residues. The V and J ends lost 3 bases and 1 base, in that order; junction bases with no gene match: 11. Germline V CDR1 and CDR2: SGHTS, YDEGEE.